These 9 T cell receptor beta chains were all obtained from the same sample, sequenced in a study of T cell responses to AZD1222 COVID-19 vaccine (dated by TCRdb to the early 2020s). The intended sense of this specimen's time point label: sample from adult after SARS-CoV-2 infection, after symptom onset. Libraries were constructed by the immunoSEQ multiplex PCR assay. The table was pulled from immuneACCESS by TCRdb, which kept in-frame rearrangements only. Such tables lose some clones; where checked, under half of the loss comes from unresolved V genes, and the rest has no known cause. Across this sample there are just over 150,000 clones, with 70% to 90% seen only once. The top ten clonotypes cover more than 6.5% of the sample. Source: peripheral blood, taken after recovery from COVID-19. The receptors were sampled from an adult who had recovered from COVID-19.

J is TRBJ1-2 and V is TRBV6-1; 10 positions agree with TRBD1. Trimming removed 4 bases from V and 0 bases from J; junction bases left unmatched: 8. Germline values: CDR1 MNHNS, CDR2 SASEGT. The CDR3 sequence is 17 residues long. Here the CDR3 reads CASSGGTGAPTNYGYTF. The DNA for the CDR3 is TGTGCCAGCAGTGGAGGGACAGGGGCCCCTACTAACTATGGCTACACCTTC.

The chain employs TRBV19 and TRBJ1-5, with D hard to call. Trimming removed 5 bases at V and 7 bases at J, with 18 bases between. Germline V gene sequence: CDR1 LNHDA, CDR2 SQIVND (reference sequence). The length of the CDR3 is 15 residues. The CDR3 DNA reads TGTGCCAGTAGTCTAAATCCGGGGATGTGGCAGCCCCAGCATTTT. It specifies CASSLNPGMWQPQHF. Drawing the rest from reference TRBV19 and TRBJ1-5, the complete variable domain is DGGITQSPKYLFRKEGQNVTLSCEQNLNHDAMYWYRQDPGQGLRLIYYSQIVNDFQKGDIAEGYSVSREKKESFPLTVTSAQKNPTAFYLCASSLNPGMWQPQHFGDGTRLSIL.

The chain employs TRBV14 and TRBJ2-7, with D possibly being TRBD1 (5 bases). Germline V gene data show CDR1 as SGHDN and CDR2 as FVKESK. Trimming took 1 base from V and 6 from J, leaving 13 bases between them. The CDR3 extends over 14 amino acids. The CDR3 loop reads CASSQVYRPFEQYF. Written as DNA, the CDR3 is TGTGCCAGCAGCCAAGTATACAGGCCCTTCGAGCAGTACTTC.

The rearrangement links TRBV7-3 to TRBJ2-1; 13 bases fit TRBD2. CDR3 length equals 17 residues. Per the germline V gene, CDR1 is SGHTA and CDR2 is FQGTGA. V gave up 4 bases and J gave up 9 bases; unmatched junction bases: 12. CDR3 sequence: CASSSSKLAGGQGEQFF. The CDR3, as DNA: TGTGCCAGCAGCTCCTCAAAACTAGCGGGAGGGCAGGGTGAGCAGTTCTTC.

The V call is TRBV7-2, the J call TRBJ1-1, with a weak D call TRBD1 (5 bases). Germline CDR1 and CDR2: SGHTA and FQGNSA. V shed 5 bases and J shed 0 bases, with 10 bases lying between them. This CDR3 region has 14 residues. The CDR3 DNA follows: TGTGCCAGCAGCCTATTACAGGTGAACACTGAAGCTTTCTTT. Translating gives CASSLLQVNTEAFF.

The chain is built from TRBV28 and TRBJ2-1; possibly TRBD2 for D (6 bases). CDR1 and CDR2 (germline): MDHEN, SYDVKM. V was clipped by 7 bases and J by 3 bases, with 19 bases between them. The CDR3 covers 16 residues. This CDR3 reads CASNIRGVGGYNEQFF. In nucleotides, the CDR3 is TGTGCCAGCAACATCCGGGGCGTCGGGGGCTACAATGAGCAGTTCTTC.

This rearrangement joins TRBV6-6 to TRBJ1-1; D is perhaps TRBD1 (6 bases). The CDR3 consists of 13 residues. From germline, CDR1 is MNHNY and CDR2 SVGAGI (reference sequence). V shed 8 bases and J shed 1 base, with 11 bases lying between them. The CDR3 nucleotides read TGTGCCAGCCGAACAGGGCCGAACACTGAAGCTTTCTTT. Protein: CASRTGPNTEAFF.

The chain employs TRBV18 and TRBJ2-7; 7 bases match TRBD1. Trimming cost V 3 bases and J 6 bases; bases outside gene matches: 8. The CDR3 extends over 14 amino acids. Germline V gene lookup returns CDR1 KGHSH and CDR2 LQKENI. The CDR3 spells CASSPIGQVREQYF. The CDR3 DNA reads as TGTGCCAGCTCACCCATTGGACAGGTCCGCGAGCAGTACTTC.

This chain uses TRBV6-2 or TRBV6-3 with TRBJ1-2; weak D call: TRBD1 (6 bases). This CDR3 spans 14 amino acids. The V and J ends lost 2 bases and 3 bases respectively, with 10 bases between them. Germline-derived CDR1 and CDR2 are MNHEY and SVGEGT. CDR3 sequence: CASSYADSYYGYTF. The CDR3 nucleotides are TGTGCCAGCAGTTACGCGGACAGCTACTATGGCTACACCTTC.